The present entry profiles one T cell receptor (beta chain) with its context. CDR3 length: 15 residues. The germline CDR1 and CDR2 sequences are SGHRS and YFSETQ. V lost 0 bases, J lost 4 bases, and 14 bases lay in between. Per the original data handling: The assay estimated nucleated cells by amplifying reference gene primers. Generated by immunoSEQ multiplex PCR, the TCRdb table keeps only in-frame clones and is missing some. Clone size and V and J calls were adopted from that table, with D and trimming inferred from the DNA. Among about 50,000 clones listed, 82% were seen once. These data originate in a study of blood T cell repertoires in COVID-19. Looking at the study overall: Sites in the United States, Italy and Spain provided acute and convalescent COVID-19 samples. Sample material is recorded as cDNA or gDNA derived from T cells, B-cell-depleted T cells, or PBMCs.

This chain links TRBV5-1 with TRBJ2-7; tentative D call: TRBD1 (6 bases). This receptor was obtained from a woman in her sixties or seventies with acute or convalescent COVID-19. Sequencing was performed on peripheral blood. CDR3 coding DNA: TGCGCCAGCAGCTTGGTTGGCCAGGGGTTATACGAGCAGTACTTC. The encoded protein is CASSLVGQGLYEQYF.